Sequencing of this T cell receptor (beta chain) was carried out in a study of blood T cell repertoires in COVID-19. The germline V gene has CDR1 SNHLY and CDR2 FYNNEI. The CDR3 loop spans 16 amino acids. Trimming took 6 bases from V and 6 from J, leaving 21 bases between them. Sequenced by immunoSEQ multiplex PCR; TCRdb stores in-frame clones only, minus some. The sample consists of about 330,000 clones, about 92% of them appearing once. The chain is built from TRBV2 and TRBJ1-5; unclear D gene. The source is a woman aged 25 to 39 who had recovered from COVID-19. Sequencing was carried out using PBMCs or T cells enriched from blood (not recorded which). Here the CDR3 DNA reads TGTGCCAGCAGCCTTCACGTGGGAATGGAGGGTCAGCCCCAGCATTTT. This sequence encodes CASSLHVGMEGQPQHF.